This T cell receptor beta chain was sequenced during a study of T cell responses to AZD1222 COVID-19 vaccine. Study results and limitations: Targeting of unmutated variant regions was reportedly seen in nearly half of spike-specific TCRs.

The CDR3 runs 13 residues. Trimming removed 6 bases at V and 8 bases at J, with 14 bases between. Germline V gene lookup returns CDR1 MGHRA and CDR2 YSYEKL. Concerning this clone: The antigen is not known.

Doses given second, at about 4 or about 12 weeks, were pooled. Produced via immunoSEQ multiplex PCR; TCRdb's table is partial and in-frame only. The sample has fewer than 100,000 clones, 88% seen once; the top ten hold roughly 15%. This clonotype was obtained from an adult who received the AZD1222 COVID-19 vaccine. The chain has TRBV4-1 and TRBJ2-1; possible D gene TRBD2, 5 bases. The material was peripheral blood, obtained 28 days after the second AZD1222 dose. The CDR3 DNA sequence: TGCGCCAGCAGGGCTAGCTCGGAGGATGAGCAGTTCTTC. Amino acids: CASRASSEDEQFF.